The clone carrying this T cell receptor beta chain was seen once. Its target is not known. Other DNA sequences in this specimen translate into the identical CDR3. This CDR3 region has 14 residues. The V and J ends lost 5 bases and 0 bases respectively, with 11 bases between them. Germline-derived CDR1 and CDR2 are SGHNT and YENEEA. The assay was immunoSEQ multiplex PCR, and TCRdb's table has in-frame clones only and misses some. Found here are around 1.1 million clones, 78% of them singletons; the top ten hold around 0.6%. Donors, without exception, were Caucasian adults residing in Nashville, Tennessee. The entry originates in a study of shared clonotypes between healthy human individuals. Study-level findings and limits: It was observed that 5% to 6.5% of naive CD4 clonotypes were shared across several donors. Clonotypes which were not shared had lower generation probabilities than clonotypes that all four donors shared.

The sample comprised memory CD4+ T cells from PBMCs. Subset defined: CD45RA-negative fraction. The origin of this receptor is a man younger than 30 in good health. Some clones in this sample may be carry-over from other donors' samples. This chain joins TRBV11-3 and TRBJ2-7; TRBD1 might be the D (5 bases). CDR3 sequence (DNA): TGTGCCAGCAGCCCCGGACAATCCTCCTACGAGCAGTACTTC. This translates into CASSPGQSSYEQYF.